This T cell receptor (beta chain) came from a study of identical twins (dated by TCRdb to the mid-2010s). Regarding the research as a whole: TCR alpha and beta repertoires from monozygotic twins, unrelated adults of various ages and cord blood were deep-sequenced to test whether fetal clonotypes persist. To rule out contamination, replicate twin experiments were performed at different times with different library preparation protocols. Overall study results and their limits: Excess twin sharing in beta out-of-frame sequences was weaker because fewer shared sequences lowered the signal-to-noise ratio. In monozygotic twins, recombination models systematically underestimated out-of-frame TCR alpha sharing, but the models matched the sharing seen between unrelated individuals. Compared with coincidental sharing between unrelated individuals, out-of-frame TCR alpha sequences shared between twins had an excess of sequences with low generation probability. Invariant T cells such as MAIT and iNKT could partly confound zero-insertion analyses, though diverse VJ usage argued against this for most clonotypes. Abundant cord blood beta clonotypes had fewer insertions, young adult naive repertoires showed a similar but weaker trend, and memory repertoires showed no such trend. Conclusions relied on cross-sectional statistical analysis, since the same donors could not be followed over many years.

The library was built by means of 5' RACE. The reads were generated on an Illumina HiSeq 2000. Template switching introduced a universal primer binding site; the final cDNA contained a unique molecular identifier, enabling accurate counting of TCR cDNA molecules. Specific primers in the conserved constant-segment region were used to synthesize first-strand cDNA for TCR alpha and beta chains. To control for contamination, every cDNA library was double barcoded, receiving both a SMART-Mk sample barcode and Illumina barcodes. Two successive PCR steps introduced TruSeq adapter sequences along with Illumina sample barcodes. TCR alpha and beta cDNA libraries were sequenced on the Illumina HiSeq platform with custom primers. As for the original processing: MiGEC was used to process raw reads and extract unique molecular identifiers, and MiXCR was used to find CDR3 positions. Recombination models were inferred per individual with the repgenHMM and IGoR tools using an EM algorithm. Shared clonotypes were analyzed with the tcR package in R, and sharing was normalized by the product of cloneset sizes. Out-of-frame nonproductive sequences were analyzed to study raw recombination free of thymic and clonal selection effects. The public reads were quality trimmed at Q25 with fastp and then assembled into clones with MiXCR by TCRdb, keeping productive beta chains. A single entry per CDR3 protein holds the most common genes and DNA from its merged rows. TCRdb, not the original authors, processed these V and J calls. This sample holds approximately 590,000 distinct CDR3 sequences; nearly 10% were observed only once. 2.5% to 3.5% of the sample comes from the top ten.

There are many counts of this clonotype. What antigen it recognizes has not been identified. No base quality information exists; no much larger clone differs at one position. Every donor was a healthy Caucasian. Three pairs of female monozygotic twins, all aged roughly 18 to 29 years, made up the twin cohort. Peripheral blood mononuclear cells were used as the source from which RNA for TCR libraries was isolated. Compared with germline, V lacks 8 bases and J lacks 4 bases; bases without a gene match: 6. Taken from the germline V gene, the CDR1 and CDR2 loops are SGHNT and YENEEA. From the cysteine up to the phenylalanine, the CDR3 has a length of 14 residues. Kept here is only the CDR3 DNA, which spans 42 bases and is read in frame from base 1. This sample also appeared in a second study, on yellow fever vaccine responses in identical twins. That second publication adds: The authors reported that the T cell response to vaccination in identical twins appeared partly convergent and partly personalized. In the study, vaccine-responding T cell clones were precisely tracked in identical twins.

The sequence was collected from a woman aged 18-29 years in good health. Source material: PBMCs. The sequence joins TRBV11-3 to TRBJ2-1, with 9 bases matching TRBD2. The CDR3 protein sequence reads: CASAVAGGYNEQFF. In nucleotides, the sequence is TGTGCCAGCGCCGTGGCGGGGGGGTACAATGAGCAGTTCTTC.